The 30 T cell receptor beta chains below come from one sample, sequenced in a study of CD4+ T cells in melanoma. The assay was immunoSEQ multiplex PCR, and TCRdb's table has in-frame clones only and misses some. The data show over 100,000 clones, around 93% seen once. The material sequenced was peripheral blood. The receptor set was obtained from a human donor with melanoma.

With respect to this clone: This specimen includes other DNA sequences encoding the same CDR3. The V gene is TRBV6-5, the J gene TRBJ2-7; TRBD1 matches 7 bases. The CDR3 covers 14 residues. Germline CDR1 and CDR2: MNHEY and SVGAGI. V trimming: 0 bases; J trimming: 3 bases; junction bases outside the gene matches: 2. CDR3 nucleotide sequence: TGTGCCAGCAGTTACTCGAGGGACAGCTACGAGCAGTACTTC. It is translated as CASSYSRDSYEQYF.

The CDR3 is CSVLLADYEQYF. In nucleotides, the CDR3 is TGCAGCGTTCTTCTAGCGGACTACGAGCAGTACTTC. The chain carries TRBV29-1 and TRBJ2-7; 7 bases agree with TRBD2. With V trimmed by 5 bases and J by 3 bases, 4 bases remained unmatched. Germline assignment: CDR1 SQVTM and CDR2 ANQGSEA. The CDR3 has 12 residues.

The chain uses TRBV4-3 and TRBJ2-1, with D perhaps matching TRBD2 (6 bases). V dropped 0 bases and J dropped 9 bases, with 18 bases sitting between them. Germline CDR1 and CDR2: LGHNA and YSLEER. There are 16 residues in the CDR3. The CDR3 is CASSQDRFLVGGEQFF. The CDR3 region has the DNA TGCGCCAGCAGCCAAGATCGGTTTTTGGTGGGGGGTGAGCAGTTCTTC.

V and J are TRBV5-1 and TRBJ2-7; 9 bases match TRBD2. After removal of 1 base from V and 3 bases from J, the junction contained 8 bases not matched to a gene. The germline V gene encodes CDR1 SGHRS and CDR2 YFSETQ. This CDR3 contains 16 residues. The CDR3 coding sequence is TGCGCCAGCAGCTTGAAGGTAGCGGGAGAGGGCTACGAGCAGTACTTC. This gives the protein CASSLKVAGEGYEQYF.

The chain couples TRBV28 to TRBJ2-4, with D possibly called TRBD1 or TRBD2 (6 bases each). The germline V gene encodes CDR1 MDHEN and CDR2 SYDVKM. With 5 bases removed from V and 6 bases from J, the gap between germline ends came to 11 bases. The CDR3 covers 13 residues. The CDR3 DNA is TGTGCCAGCAGTAAGGGGGGATCAAACATTCAGTACTTC. Protein sequence: CASSKGGSNIQYF.

The chain has TRBV28 and TRBJ1-3; 9 positions agree with TRBD1. Losses at the gene ends were 5 bases for V and 0 bases for J; bases not matched to a gene: 5. The CDR3 covers 16 residues. In germline, CDR1 is MDHEN, CDR2 SYDVKM. The CDR3 is CASSRIQGASGNTIYF. Here the CDR3 DNA reads TGTGCCAGCAGTAGAATACAGGGGGCCTCTGGAAACACCATATATTTT.

The chain is built from TRBV9 and TRBJ1-2, with a weak D call TRBD1 (5 bases). The V gene's germline CDR1 is SGDLS and CDR2 YYNGEE. CDR3 length: 15 amino acids. The V and J ends lost 1 base and 2 bases respectively, with 12 bases between them. CDR3 bases: TGTGCCAGCAGCGTAACCGGGGCGGGCAACTATGGCTACACCTTC. Protein sequence: CASSVTGAGNYGYTF.

The rearrangement uses TRBV25-1 and TRBJ2-3; possibly TRBD1 for D (5 bases). CDR1 and CDR2 (germline): MGHDK, SYGVNS. This CDR3 contains 15 residues. V was trimmed by 3 bases and J by 0 bases, leaving 10 bases between them. The DNA for the CDR3 is TGTGCCAGCAGTGATACAGGTACTAGCACAGATACGCAGTATTTT. Translation: CASSDTGTSTDTQYF.

The chain recombines TRBV15 with TRBJ1-6, with TRBD1 identical over 8 bases. The V and J ends lost 1 base and 7 bases, in that order; junction bases with no gene match: 3. Germline loops: CDR1 LNHNV, CDR2 YYDKDF (reference sequence). The CDR3 contains 15 residues. Here the CDR3 reads CATSRVQGGNSPLHF. In DNA form, the CDR3 reads TGTGCCACCAGCAGAGTACAGGGGGGGAATTCACCCCTCCACTTT.

V gene TRBV28 combines with J gene TRBJ2-7; no reliable D call. CDR3 length: 14 residues. Trimming took off 7 bases at V and 5 bases at J, with 18 bases between the two ends. The germline V gene encodes CDR1 MDHEN and CDR2 SYDVKM. Written as DNA, the CDR3 is TGTGCCAGCAACCCTCCCGGACCGGTCAACGAGCAGTACTTC. Translating gives CASNPPGPVNEQYF.

The genes are TRBV4-1 and TRBJ1-5; 9 nucleotides line up with TRBD1. Germline CDR1 MGHRA, CDR2 YSYEKL. This CDR3 is built from 15 residues. Losses at the gene ends were 3 bases for V and 7 bases for J; bases not matched to a gene: 7. CDR3 sequence: CASSQTQGAGQPQHF. CDR3 bases: TGCGCCAGCAGCCAGACACAGGGGGCTGGACAGCCCCAGCATTTT.

The rearrangement joins TRBV19 to TRBJ2-4, with D perhaps matching TRBD1 or TRBD2 (5 bases each). The CDR3 is 15 residues long. The germline V and J ends were trimmed by 6 bases and 8 bases, with 20 bases remaining between them. CDR1 and CDR2 from the germline V gene are LNHDA and SQIVND (reference sequence). CDR3: CASSMYMGMGDIQYF. CDR3 sequence (DNA): TGTGCCAGTAGCATGTATATGGGGATGGGGGACATTCAGTACTTC.

The chain has TRBV7-2 and TRBJ1-1, with a weak D call TRBD1 (5 bases). The length of the CDR3 is 14 residues. Trimming removed 2 bases from V and 4 bases from J, with 11 bases in between. Germline V gene lookup returns CDR1 SGHTA and CDR2 FQGNSA. In DNA, the CDR3 is TGTGCCAGCAGCTTACATGGGAGGGGCACTGAAGCTTTCTTT. Protein product: CASSLHGRGTEAFF.

The chain joins TRBV6-1 to TRBJ2-5; 7 nucleotides match TRBD1. The junction had 4 bases not matched to a gene; V was cut back by 4 bases and J by 2 bases. The CDR3 loop spans 14 amino acids. The germline V gene has CDR1 MNHNS and CDR2 SASEGT. CDR3 bases: TGTGCCAGCAGTGCCTGGGACAGACAAGAGACCCAGTACTTC. This translates into CASSAWDRQETQYF.

This chain uses TRBV2 with TRBJ2-4; a weak D match, TRBD1 (6 bases). The ends were cut back, 5 bases at V and 4 bases at J, with 18 bases in the middle. This CDR3 is built from 16 residues. Germline CDR1 and CDR2: SNHLY and FYNNEI. The DNA of the CDR3 is TGTGCCAGCAGTCCCAGGGGTACAGGGCAGAAAAACATTCAGTACTTC. Its protein is CASSPRGTGQKNIQYF. Using reference TRBV2 and TRBJ2-4 for the parts outside the CDR3, the full variable domain is EPEVTQTPSHQVTQMGQEVILRCVPISNHLYFYWYRQILGQKVEFLVSFYNNEISEKSEIFDDQFSVERPDGSNFTLKIRSTKLEDSAMYFCASSPRGTGQKNIQYFGAGTRLSVL.

The chain joins TRBV6-5 to TRBJ1-5, with D unresolved. The germline CDR1 and CDR2 sequences are MNHEY and SVGAGI. The CDR3 length is 12 residues. V was clipped by 4 bases and J by 7 bases, with 8 bases between them. The DNA of the CDR3 is TGTGCCAGCAGTTCCTTCGGCCAGCCCCAGCATTTT. Its protein is CASSSFGQPQHF.

This chain joins TRBV7-9 and TRBJ1-1, with 7 bases that match TRBD1. The CDR3 is made up of 14 amino acids. Germline V gene data show CDR1 as SEHNR and CDR2 as FQNEAQ (reference sequence). The V gene end was trimmed by 1 base and the J gene end by 2 bases; junction bases not matched to a gene: 1. DNA of the CDR3: TGTGCCAGCAGCTTAGGGACAGGTAACACTGAAGCTTTCTTT. Amino acid sequence: CASSLGTGNTEAFF.

The rearrangement uses TRBV7-7 and TRBJ2-5; the D gene is possibly TRBD1 (6 bases). The CDR3 is made up of 14 amino acids. Germline lookup yields CDR1 SSHAT and CDR2 FNYEAQ (reference sequence). Trimming removed 3 bases from V and 2 bases from J, with 10 bases in between. The CDR3 DNA is TGTGCCAGCAGCTTGACAGGTCGGCAAGAGACCCAGTACTTC. Its translation is CASSLTGRQETQYF.

This chain joins TRBV11-2 and TRBJ2-7, with TRBD1 matching 9 bases. The CDR3 length is 14 residues. Losses at the gene ends were 4 bases for V and 3 bases for J; bases not matched to a gene: 4. Germline values: CDR1 SGHAT, CDR2 FQNNGV. For the CDR3, the DNA is TGTGCCAGCAGCTGGGGGACAGGGAACTACGAGCAGTACTTC. It specifies CASSWGTGNYEQYF.

The V and J genes are TRBV23-1 and TRBJ1-2; D possibly corresponds to TRBD1 (5 bases). TRBV23-1 is an ORF, and what it does is uncertain. Trimming left V 2 bases short and J 5 bases short, with 12 bases between. The CDR3 contains 14 residues. The CDR3 loop is CASSQPRAVYGYTF. The CDR3 DNA sequence: TGCGCCAGCAGTCAACCCAGGGCGGTTTATGGCTACACCTTC.

This chain joins TRBV4-2 and TRBJ2-2; 7 positions agree with TRBD1. Germline values: CDR1 LGHNA, CDR2 YNFKEQ. After removal of 1 base from V and 6 bases from J, the junction contained 11 bases not matched to a gene. CDR3 length: 17 amino acids. The CDR3 here is CASSQGGTGTVAGELFF. The CDR3, as DNA: TGTGCCAGCAGCCAAGGGGGGACCGGGACAGTCGCCGGGGAGCTGTTTTTT.

The V gene is TRBV2, the J gene TRBJ2-3; D unresolved. The germline V and J ends were trimmed by 6 bases and 3 bases, with 7 bases remaining between them. Germline assignment: CDR1 SNHLY and CDR2 FYNNEI. This CDR3 is 12 amino acids long. The CDR3 bases are TGTGCCAGCAGGGGCCGGACAGATACGCAGTATTTT. It specifies CASRGRTDTQYF.

This chain uses TRBV11-2 with TRBJ2-5, with D possibly matching TRBD2 (5 bases). The DNA end is more similar to TRBJ2-7, so the J call may be wrong. This CDR3 spans 15 amino acids. Germline V gene data show CDR1 as SGHAT and CDR2 as FQNNGV. The DNA of the CDR3 is TGTGCCAGCAGCTTGTCAGAGTCAGGACTCTCCGAGCAGTACTTC. Translating gives CASSLSESGLSEQYF.

The chain links TRBV11-2 to TRBJ1-2; the D gene is possibly TRBD1 (6 bases). CDR3 length: 13 amino acids. Trimming pared 5 bases from V and 2 bases from J, leaving 9 bases between. Per the germline V gene, CDR1 is SGHAT and CDR2 is FQNNGV. For the CDR3, the DNA is TGTGCCAGCAGCCACGGGACAAACTATGGCTACACCTTC. This gives the protein CASSHGTNYGYTF.

The V call is TRBV6-5, the J call TRBJ2-5; 8 nucleotides agree with TRBD2. The J call is in doubt because the DNA end fits TRBJ2-7 better. The germline gives CDR1 MNHEY, CDR2 SVGAGI. This CDR3 comprises 15 residues. CDR3 amino acids: CASSREAGASYEQYF. The DNA of the CDR3 is TGTGCCAGCAGCCGGGAAGCGGGAGCAAGCTACGAGCAGTACTTC.

This chain connects TRBV19 to TRBJ1-5; 9 nucleotides line up with TRBD1. Germline V gene data show CDR1 as LNHDA and CDR2 as SQIVND (reference sequence). CDR3 size: 16 residues. The ends lost 0 bases at V and 5 bases at J; junction bases unmatched: 5. CDR3 nucleotide sequence: TGTGCCAGTAGTATAGATCAGGGACAGGGTTATCAGCCCCAGCATTTT. This encodes CASSIDQGQGYQPQHF.

The chain links TRBV29-1 to TRBJ1-2; TRBD1 agrees at 9 bases. Trimming at V came to 5 bases and at J to 5 bases, leaving 6 bases not matched to a gene. The CDR3 consists of 13 residues. CDR1 is SQVTM and CDR2 is ANQGSEA in the germline V gene. The CDR3 nucleotides read TGCAGCGTTCCGGACAGGGGATCATATGGCTACACCTTC. Translating it yields CSVPDRGSYGYTF. The full variable domain, in which reference TRBV29-1 and TRBJ1-2 provide the parts outside the CDR3, is SAVISQKPSRDICQRGTSLTIQCQVDSQVTMMFWYRQQPGQSLTLIATANQGSEATYESGFVIDKFPISRPNLTFSTLTVSNMSPEDSSIYLCSVPDRGSYGYTFGSGTRLTVV.

The genes are TRBV27 and TRBJ2-7, with 11 bases fitting TRBD2. The V segment lost 6 bases and the J segment 6 bases; nucleotides outside the gene matches: 10. The CDR3 sequence is 15 residues long. Germline CDR1 MNHEY, CDR2 SMNVEV (reference sequence). The CDR3 sequence is CASSRVLAGAFEQYF. CDR3 bases: TGTGCCAGCAGCCGAGTACTAGCGGGAGCGTTCGAGCAGTACTTC.

The rearrangement joins TRBV28 to TRBJ2-3; D is undetermined. The germline gives CDR1 MDHEN, CDR2 SYDVKM. Trimming removed 4 bases from V and 4 bases from J, with 18 bases in between. The CDR3 is 16 amino acids. CDR3 region: CASSSGSSGHADTQYF. The CDR3 bases are TGTGCCAGCAGTTCGGGCAGTTCTGGTCACGCAGATACGCAGTATTTT.

The V and J genes are TRBV9 and TRBJ2-3; no clear D gene. The V and J ends lost 4 bases and 3 bases respectively, with 12 bases between them. The CDR3 runs 14 residues. The germline gives CDR1 SGDLS, CDR2 YYNGEE. The CDR3 is CASSLGTQTDTQYF. Here the CDR3 DNA reads TGTGCCAGCAGCCTTGGCACACAAACAGATACGCAGTATTTT.